What follows are 31 T cell receptor beta chains derived from one specimen sequenced in a study of graft-versus-host responses after intestinal transplantation. Tissue from the graft was processed to free its intraepithelial and lamina propria lymphocytes. Clones were read by immunoSEQ multiplex PCR, and TCRdb kept only the in-frame ones, dropping some. The repertoire holds almost 15,000 clones, with 67% as singletons. The material sequenced was ileum tissue, taken 650 to 700 days after intestinal transplantation. Receptors originate from a human patient who received an intestinal transplant, so some T cells may come from the graft donor.

This clone has just one count. The chain is built from TRBV6-4 and TRBJ2-2; 8 bases line up with TRBD1. Unmatched junction bases numbered 0, after V lost 0 bases and J lost 6 bases. This CDR3 contains 14 residues. Per the germline V gene, CDR1 is MRHNA and CDR2 is SNTAGT. The CDR3 nucleotides read TGTGCCAGCAGTGACTCGACAGGGGCCGGGGAGCTGTTTTTT. Translating it yields CASSDSTGAGELFF.

The chain joins TRBV14 to TRBJ1-4; possible D gene TRBD1, 6 bases. The CDR3 sequence is 15 residues long. The ends were cut back, 0 bases at V and 10 bases at J, with 15 bases in the middle. From germline, CDR1 is SGHDN and CDR2 FVKESK. The CDR3 reads CASSQDQPLTGKLFF. The CDR3 coding sequence is TGTGCCAGCAGCCAAGATCAGCCTTTGACAGGAAAACTGTTTTTT. Together with reference TRBV14 and TRBJ1-4, the CDR3 gives the full variable domain: EAGVTQFPSHSVIEKGQTVTLRCDPISGHDNLYWYRRVMGKEIKFLLHFVKESKQDESGMPNNRFLAERTGGTYSTLKVQPAELEDSGVYFCASSQDQPLTGKLFFGSGTQLSVL.

There are a few counts of this clone. The chain carries TRBV11-1 and TRBJ1-5; D is uncertain. The CDR3 has 12 amino acids. Germline lookup yields CDR1 SGHAT and CDR2 FQDESV (reference sequence). The ends were cut back, 10 bases at V and 4 bases at J, with 11 bases in the middle. The CDR3 sequence is CAIESLNQPQHF. DNA of the CDR3: TGTGCCATCGAGAGCCTTAATCAGCCCCAGCATTTT.

V and J are TRBV27 and TRBJ1-6; maybe TRBD1 (5 bases). This CDR3 spans 14 amino acids. V lost 5 bases and J lost 5, with 10 bases in between. CDR1 MNHEY and CDR2 SMNVEV come from the germline V gene (reference sequence). CDR3 loop: CASSQGFDNSPLHF. CDR3 coding DNA: TGTGCCAGCAGTCAGGGATTCGATAATTCACCCCTCCACTTT.

This clone was counted a single time. The chain combines TRBV5-1 with TRBJ2-5; no clear D gene. CDR1 SGHRS and CDR2 YFSETQ come from the germline V gene. With 0 bases removed from V and 7 bases from J, the gap between germline ends came to 13 bases. The CDR3 is made up of 14 amino acids. CDR3 sequence (DNA): TGCGCCAGCAGCTTGGCGGCGGCCAGCGTGACCCAGTACTTC. Translated, it gives CASSLAAASVTQYF.

This clone was picked up one time. V gene TRBV19 combines with J gene TRBJ2-5; D remains ambiguous. The CDR3 is 15 amino acids. CDR1 and CDR2 (germline): LNHDA, SQIVND (reference sequence). Trimming pared 3 bases from V and 1 base from J, leaving 12 bases between. CDR3 in DNA: TGTGCCAGTAGTATCTCCCGCGGCAGCCAAGAGACCCAGTACTTC. It encodes CASSISRGSQETQYF.

This sequence joins TRBV20-1 and TRBJ2-7, with unresolved D. This CDR3 comprises 11 residues. Per germline, CDR1 DFQATT and CDR2 SNEGSKA (reference sequence). As DNA, the CDR3 is TGCAGCCCCGGCACGGGCTACGAGCAGTACTTC. Its translation: CSPGTGYEQYF.

The rearrangement joins TRBV7-9 to TRBJ1-2, with 11 bases identical to TRBD1. CDR1 and CDR2 (germline): SEHNR, FQNEAQ (reference sequence). Trimming removed 4 bases from V and 6 bases from J; junction bases left unmatched: 7. CDR3 length: 15 amino acids. Written as DNA, the CDR3 is TGTGCCAGCAGCTCCGGGACAGGGGGATTAAATGGCTACACCTTC. Its translation is CASSSGTGGLNGYTF.

CDR3 sequence reads: CAWSHDGAYNSPLHF. CDR3 coding DNA: TGTGCCTGGAGTCACGACGGAGCCTATAATTCACCCCTCCACTTT. V and J are TRBV30 and TRBJ1-6; D is ambiguous. Trimming removed 2 bases from V and 2 bases from J, with 10 bases in between. Germline V gives CDR1 GTSNPN, CDR2 SVGIG (reference sequence). The CDR3 has 15 amino acids.

The rearrangement joins TRBV4-3 to TRBJ2-7; D gene uncertain. V lost 3 bases and J lost 12, with 18 bases in between. Germline CDR1 is LGHNA and CDR2 is YSLEER. CDR3 length: 13 residues. The DNA of the CDR3 is TGCGCCAGCAGCCACAAGAATAGAACAGTGTTGTACTTC. Its translation: CASSHKNRTVLYF.

The chain is built from TRBV11-3 and TRBJ2-1, with 7 positions matching TRBD2. Per germline, CDR1 SGHNT and CDR2 YENEEA. Trimming removed 4 bases from V and 10 bases from J; junction bases left unmatched: 1. The CDR3 has 11 amino acids. The CDR3 here is CASSSLAEQFF. The CDR3 bases are TGTGCCAGCAGCTCACTAGCGGAGCAGTTCTTC.

This clone was found a few times. The rearrangement joins TRBV9 to TRBJ2-7; TRBD2 agrees at 14 bases. CDR3 size: 17 residues. Trimming took 4 bases from V and 1 from J; bases not matched to a gene: 7. Looked up from germline, CDR1 is SGDLS and CDR2 is YYNGEE. The CDR3 spells CASSPGLAGGGSYEQYF. CDR3 DNA: TGTGCCAGCAGCCCAGGACTAGCGGGGGGCGGGTCCTACGAGCAGTACTTC.

This clone turned up a few times. The gene calls are TRBV4-1 and TRBJ1-4, with D perhaps TRBD1 (5 bases). Germline V lookup: CDR1 MGHRA, CDR2 YSYEKL. Trimming shortened V by 1 base and J by 0 bases, and 15 bases separated the two germline ends. The CDR3 covers 18 residues. CDR3: CASSQVPFLTATNEKLFF. CDR3 nucleotide sequence: TGCGCCAGCAGCCAAGTCCCGTTTCTGACAGCAACTAATGAAAAACTGTTTTTT.

This chain links TRBV5-8 with TRBJ2-7; 7 positions match TRBD2. The CDR3 loop spans 15 amino acids. CDR1 is SGHTS, CDR2 YDEGEE, per germline. V shed 2 bases, J shed 0 bases, and the junction held 5 bases outside the gene matches. CDR3 amino acids: CASSLGRGNSYEQYF. CDR3 coding DNA: TGTGCCAGCAGCTTAGGGCGGGGGAACTCCTACGAGCAGTACTTC.

The J gene is TRBJ2-7, the V gene TRBV2, with 9 nucleotides matching TRBD1. CDR3 length equals 17 residues. Per germline, CDR1 SNHLY and CDR2 FYNNEI. With V trimmed by 0 bases and J by 2 bases, 8 bases remained unmatched. The CDR3 sequence is CASSEAVGTGRPYEQYF. The CDR3 DNA reads TGTGCCAGCAGTGAAGCCGTCGGGACAGGGCGACCCTACGAGCAGTACTTC.

The J gene is TRBJ1-1, the V gene TRBV15; 7 bases map to TRBD1. The CDR3 runs 17 residues. The germline gives CDR1 LNHNV, CDR2 YYDKDF (reference sequence). V was pared by 1 base and J by 6 bases, with 14 bases of the junction left unmatched. CDR3 DNA sequence: TGTGCCACCAGCAGAGGCCCATCAGGGGGGATGGGGCCTGAAGCTTTCTTT. Translating gives CATSRGPSGGMGPEAFF.

This chain uses TRBV5-6 with TRBJ2-1, with D possibly TRBD2 on 6 matching bases. The germline V gene has CDR1 SGHDT and CDR2 YYEEEE. The CDR3 contains 12 residues. V shed 2 bases and J shed 7 bases, with 7 bases lying between them. CDR3 loop: CASSFRGNEQFF. The CDR3 DNA sequence: TGTGCCAGCAGCTTTCGGGGGAATGAGCAGTTCTTC. The full variable domain, in which reference TRBV5-6 and TRBJ2-1 provide the parts outside the CDR3, is DAGVTQSPTHLIKTRGQQVTLRCSPKSGHDTVSWYQQALGQGPQFIFQYYEEEERQRGNFPDRFSGHQFPNYSSELNVNALLLGDSALYLCASSFRGNEQFFGPGTRLTVL.

The chain has TRBV7-6 and TRBJ2-1; 8 positions match TRBD1. The germline V gene has CDR1 SGHVS and CDR2 FNYEAQ. The CDR3 loop spans 15 amino acids. V gave up 5 bases and J gave up 1 base; unmatched junction bases: 4. CDR3 bases: TGTGCCAGCAGCCCAGGGGGCGGGTCCTACAATGAGCAGTTCTTC. This sequence encodes CASSPGGGSYNEQFF.

This clone was counted only a few times. The V gene is TRBV5-1, the J gene TRBJ2-1; 9 nucleotides match TRBD2. V was clipped by 1 base and J by 6 bases; unmatched bases: 5. This CDR3 comprises 15 residues. CDR1 and CDR2 (germline): SGHRS, YFSETQ. The CDR3 sequence: CASSLMAGGTNEQFF. The CDR3 bases are TGCGCCAGCAGCTTGATGGCGGGGGGGACCAATGAGCAGTTCTTC.

The rearrangement uses TRBV11-3 and TRBJ1-1; D perhaps matches TRBD1 (6 bases). The V end lost 3 bases, the J end lost 0 bases, and 8 bases lay between the germline ends. CDR3 size: 14 residues. Germline CDR1 is SGHNT and CDR2 is YENEEA. In DNA form, the CDR3 reads TGTGCCAGCAGCTTCAGGGGCATGAACACTGAAGCTTTCTTT. Translation gives CASSFRGMNTEAFF.

The chain recombines TRBV19 with TRBJ1-5, with D uncertain. This CDR3 has 15 amino acids. Trimming took 6 bases from V and 7 from J, leaving 19 bases between them. CDR1 LNHDA and CDR2 SQIVND come from the germline V gene (reference sequence). CDR3 loop: CASSSDHTAAQPQHF. The DNA of the CDR3 is TGTGCCAGTAGCTCTGACCACACAGCCGCCCAGCCCCAGCATTTT.

The chain recombines TRBV6-1 with TRBJ1-5; D call uncertain. CDR1 is MNHNS, CDR2 SASEGT, per germline. V lost 2 bases to trimming and J lost 6 bases, with 11 bases between them. The CDR3 extends over 14 amino acids. CDR3 residues: CASSETHGVQPQHF. For the CDR3, the DNA is TGTGCCAGCAGTGAAACCCACGGGGTTCAGCCCCAGCATTTT.

This clone is large. V and J are TRBV7-9 and TRBJ2-3; 10 nucleotides line up with TRBD1. The germline V gene encodes CDR1 SEHNR and CDR2 FQNEAQ (reference sequence). The CDR3 contains 15 residues. V trimming: 3 bases; J trimming: 2 bases; junction bases outside the gene matches: 2. Here the CDR3 reads CASSLGQGHTDTQYF. CDR3 in DNA: TGTGCCAGCAGCTTGGGACAGGGGCACACAGATACGCAGTATTTT.

This clone was recorded only once. This chain joins TRBV2 and TRBJ1-5, with TRBD1 identical over 8 bases. The CDR3 sequence is 16 residues long. Germline-derived CDR1 and CDR2 are SNHLY and FYNNEI. Unmatched junction bases numbered 11, after V lost 5 bases and J lost 5 bases. CDR3 amino acids: CASSSKLSGGDQPQHF. In DNA, the CDR3 is TGTGCCAGCAGTTCGAAGCTGTCAGGGGGCGATCAGCCCCAGCATTTT.

The V gene is TRBV1, the J gene TRBJ1-4; the DNA was not compared with TRBD1, the D call given in the table. TRBV1 is a known pseudogene. CDR3 length equals 17 residues. CDR3 bases: TGCACCAGCAGCCAAGACTTAGAACAGGGCCATCATGAAAAACTGTTTTTT. Translating it yields CTSSQDLEQGHHEKLFF.

The chain uses TRBV2 and TRBJ1-6; 7 positions match TRBD1. The J segment lost 0 bases and the V segment lost 8 bases, leaving 7 bases of the junction unmatched. CDR1 and CDR2 from the germline V gene are SNHLY and FYNNEI. This CDR3 has 16 amino acids. The CDR3 DNA follows: TGTGCCAGCCTGAGGGGGGACAGCTCCTATAATTCACCCCTCCACTTT. Its protein product is CASLRGDSSYNSPLHF.

The V call is TRBV7-9, the J call TRBJ1-2; D possibly corresponds to TRBD1 (5 bases). Germline V lookup: CDR1 SEHNR, CDR2 FQNEAQ (reference sequence). CDR3 size: 16 residues. Trimming took off 0 bases at V and 2 bases at J, with 13 bases between the two ends. The CDR3 protein is CASSLARGELNYGYTF. For the CDR3, the DNA is TGTGCCAGCAGCTTAGCCCGGGGGGAACTGAACTATGGCTACACCTTC.

J is TRBJ2-7 and V is TRBV7-5; the table's D gene call, TRBD2, was not cross checked with the DNA. TRBV7-5 is a pseudogene. This CDR3 contains 20 residues. The CDR3 is CVRSLPKPGTPAAGAYEQYF. In nucleotides, the CDR3 is TGTGTCAGAAGCTTACCGAAACCCGGGACTCCCGCAGCGGGGGCCTACGAGCAGTACTTC.

The genes are TRBV27 and TRBJ1-2; D remains unclear. This CDR3 contains 12 residues. Germline CDR1 MNHEY, CDR2 SMNVEV (reference sequence). V was cut by 6 bases and J by 5 bases, with 10 bases left in between. As DNA, the CDR3 is TGTGCCAGCAGGGCGGGGAAGTATGGCTACACCTTC. Translation: CASRAGKYGYTF.

The chain uses TRBV7-2 and TRBJ1-2, with TRBD1 identical over 10 bases. There are 15 residues in the CDR3. In germline, CDR1 is SGHTA, CDR2 FQGNSA. V lost 6 bases, J lost 4 bases, and 8 bases stayed unmatched. The CDR3 bases are TGTGCCAGCAGTCCCGACAGGGGGCAGGTCTATGGCTACACCTTC. It yields the protein CASSPDRGQVYGYTF.

This chain uses TRBV9 with TRBJ2-7, with D unresolved. The CDR3 is made up of 16 amino acids. Germline V CDR1 and CDR2: SGDLS, YYNGEE. V shed 0 bases and J shed 1 base, with 14 bases lying between them. The CDR3 loop reads CASSVGETFGSYEQYF. The CDR3 DNA reads TGTGCCAGCAGCGTAGGTGAGACTTTTGGGTCCTACGAGCAGTACTTC.